Included here is one T cell receptor beta chain sequence, with context. Its antigen is currently unknown. The sample belongs to a study of shared clonotypes between healthy human individuals. Study observations and caveats: Across four donors, naive CD4 shared 5% to 6%, naive CD8 about 3.2%, memory CD4 2.3%, memory CD8 0.4% to 0.5%.

This CDR3 contains 15 residues. V lost 4 bases and J lost 0, with 10 bases in between. The V gene's germline CDR1 is ENHRY and CDR2 SYGVKD. This table comes from immunoSEQ multiplex PCR, and its TCRdb copy is limited to in-frame clones, with some not included. This sample has about 2,500,000 clones, with more than 90% found just once. Sequenced sample: naive CD4+ T cells sorted from blood. Noted subset: CD45RA+ positively selected. This sequence was found in a young man in good health. The chain has TRBV10-3 and TRBJ1-3; tentative D call: TRBD1 (6 bases). This CDR3 reads CAISGGALSGNTIYF. CDR3 nucleotide sequence: TGTGCCATCAGTGGGGGGGCCCTCTCTGGAAACACCATATATTTT.